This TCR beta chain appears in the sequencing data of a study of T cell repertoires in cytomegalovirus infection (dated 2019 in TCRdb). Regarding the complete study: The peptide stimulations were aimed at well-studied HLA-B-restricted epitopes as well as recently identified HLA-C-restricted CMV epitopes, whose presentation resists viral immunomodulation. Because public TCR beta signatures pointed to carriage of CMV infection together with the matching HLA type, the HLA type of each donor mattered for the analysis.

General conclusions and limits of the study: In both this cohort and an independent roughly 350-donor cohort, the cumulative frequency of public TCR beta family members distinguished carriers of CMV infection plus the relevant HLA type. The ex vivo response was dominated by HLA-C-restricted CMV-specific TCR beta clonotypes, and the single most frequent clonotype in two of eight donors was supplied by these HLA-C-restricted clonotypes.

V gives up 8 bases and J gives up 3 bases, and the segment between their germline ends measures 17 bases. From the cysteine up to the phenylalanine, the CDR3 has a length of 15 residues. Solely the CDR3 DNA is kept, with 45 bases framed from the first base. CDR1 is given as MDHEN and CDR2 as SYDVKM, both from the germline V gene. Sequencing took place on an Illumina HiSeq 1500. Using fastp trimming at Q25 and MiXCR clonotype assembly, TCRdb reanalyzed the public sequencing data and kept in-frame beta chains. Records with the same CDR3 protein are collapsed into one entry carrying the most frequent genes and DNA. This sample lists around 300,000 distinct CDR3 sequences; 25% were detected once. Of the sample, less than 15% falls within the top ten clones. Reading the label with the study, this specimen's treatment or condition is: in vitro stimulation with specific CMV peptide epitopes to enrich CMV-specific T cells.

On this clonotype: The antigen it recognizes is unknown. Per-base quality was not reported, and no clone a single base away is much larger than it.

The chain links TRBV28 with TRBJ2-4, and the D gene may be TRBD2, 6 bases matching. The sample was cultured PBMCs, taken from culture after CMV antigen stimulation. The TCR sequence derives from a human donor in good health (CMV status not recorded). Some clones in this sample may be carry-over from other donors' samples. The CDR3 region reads CASSPGGLGKNIQYF. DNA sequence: TGTGCCAGCTCCCCTGGGGGGTTGGGCAAAAACATTCAGTACTTC.